This is a list of T cell receptor beta chains from one sample in a study of regulatory T cells in long-lasting Graves disease. TCRdb processed the multiplex PCR reads anew with MiXCR; each CDR3 protein has one entry. This sample has 550,000 or so distinct CDR3 sequences; around 12% occur once, and the top ten carry approximately 9.6%. Separately, the same data were catalogued under a study of T cells in Graves' hyperthyroidism and ophthalmopathy.

Sequencing was performed on peripheral blood mononuclear cells (PBMCs), taken at new diagnosis, from a patient treated with antithyroid drugs. The source of these receptors is a woman aged 30 to 39 with Graves disease. The CDR3 runs from the conserved cysteine through the conserved F or W. The D gene is left open where the match is weak. Only some rows state a clone size, as once, few, many or a class for expanded clones.

TRBJ2-2,many,TRBD2,TRBV27,CASAIAGGTYNTGELFF,TGTGCCAGCGCTATAGCGGGAGGGACGTATAACACCGGGGAGCTGTTTTTT
TRBJ2-1,many,NA,TRBV12-3/TRBV12-4,CASSLARGTEQFF,TGTGCCAGCAGTTTAGCGAGGGGGACGGAGCAGTTCTTC
TRBJ1-5,few,TRBD1,TRBV6-2/TRBV6-3,CASSFSGGQPQHF,TGTGCCAGCAGTTTCTCAGGGGGTCAGCCCCAGCATTTT
TRBJ1-1,many,TRBD1,TRBV11-2,CASSLLHRGGTEAFF,TGTGCCAGCAGCTTACTCCACAGGGGTGGCACTGAAGCTTTCTTT
TRBJ1-2,many,NA,TRBV11-1,CASSESVANKGYTF,TGTGCCAGCAGCGAATCCGTCGCCAATAAGGGCTACACCTTC
TRBJ1-3,few,NA,TRBV4-3,CASSRRDGSGNTIYF,TGCGCCAGCAGCCGCCGGGACGGCTCTGGAAACACCATATATTTT
TRBJ1-2,NA,TRBD1,TRBV29-1,CSVVGGDGYTF,TGCAGCGTTGTAGGGGGCGATGGCTACACCTTC
TRBJ2-7,few,TRBD1,TRBV2,CASSATGTGGFEQYF,TGTGCCAGCAGCGCAACCGGGACAGGGGGCTTCGAGCAGTACTTC
TRBJ2-2,many,TRBD1,TRBV11-2,CASSSTRGRPGELFF,TGTGCCAGCAGCTCGACCAGGGGGCGCCCCGGGGAGCTGTTTTTT
TRBJ2-3,NA,TRBD1,TRBV4-1,CASSQDPVTGGLTDTQYF,TGCGCCAGCAGCCAAGACCCCGTTACAGGGGGACTCACAGATACGCAGTATTTT
TRBJ1-1,NA,NA,TRBV20-1,CSAHPRARGGEAFF,TGCAGTGCTCACCCTCGCGCCCGTGGAGGGGAAGCTTTCTTT
TRBJ2-1,NA,NA,TRBV27,CASSWWGEQFF,TGTGCCAGCAGTTGGTGGGGTGAGCAGTTCTTC
TRBJ2-2,many,NA,TRBV18,CASSPRRRLPNTGELFF,TGTGCCAGCTCACCGAGGAGGAGGCTCCCGAACACCGGGGAGCTGTTTTTT
TRBJ1-1,many,NA,TRBV2,CATTTDMNTEAFF,TGTGCCACAACGACAGATATGAACACTGAAGCTTTCTTT
TRBJ1-1,many,TRBD1,TRBV28,CASSLYRGGGTEAFF,TGTGCCAGCAGTTTGTACAGGGGTGGGGGCACTGAAGCTTTCTTT
TRBJ2-1,few,TRBD2,TRBV20-1,CSASTRTSGRPPNEQFF,TGCAGTGCTAGCACCCGGACTAGCGGGAGGCCACCCAATGAGCAGTTCTTC
TRBJ1-2,many,NA,TRBV7-2,CASSLARISNYGYTF,TGTGCCAGCAGCTTAGCACGGATTTCTAACTATGGCTACACCTTC
TRBJ2-7,many,NA,TRBV13,CASSLVGQGRSYEQYF,TGTGCCAGCAGCTTAGTGGGGCAGGGGCGTTCCTACGAGCAGTACTTC
TRBJ1-1,NA,NA,TRBV4-3,CASWGGSGTEAFF,TGCGCCAGCTGGGGAGGGTCGGGCACTGAAGCTTTCTTT
TRBJ1-2,many,NA,TRBV9,CASSAAGYPNPIEGYTF,TGTGCCAGCAGCGCTGCGGGGTATCCTAACCCCATCGAGGGCTACACCTTC
TRBJ1-4,many,TRBD1,TRBV7-9,CASSIRRDRGRLATNEKLFF,TGTGCCAGCAGCATCCGAAGAGACAGGGGGCGACTTGCAACTAATGAAAAACTGTTTTTT
TRBJ2-2,NA,TRBD2,TRBV19,CATAPGLAANTGELFF,TGTGCCACCGCTCCGGGACTAGCGGCGAACACCGGGGAGCTGTTTTTT
TRBJ2-1,few,NA,TRBV20-1,CSARALTLGNNEQFF,TGCAGTGCTAGGGCGTTAACCCTAGGGAACAATGAGCAGTTCTTC
TRBJ2-1,many,TRBD2,TRBV6-5,CASSYTISGTSALGQLDEQFF,TGTGCCAGCAGTTACACCATCTCCGGGACTAGCGCCCTGGGGCAGTTAGATGAGCAGTTCTTC
TRBJ1-5,many,NA,TRBV7-2,CASSLVAGMGTQPQHF,TGTGCCAGCAGCTTAGTGGCGGGGATGGGTACGCAGCCCCAGCATTTT
TRBJ2-1,many,NA,TRBV7-9,CASRLGAEQFF,TGTGCCAGCAGGCTGGGGGCTGAGCAGTTCTTC
TRBJ2-7,NA,TRBD2,TRBV2,CASGLAGGPSYEQYF,TGTGCCAGCGGACTAGCGGGTGGCCCCTCCTACGAGCAGTACTTC
TRBJ2-1,few,NA,TRBV12-3/TRBV12-4,CASSDGPAYNEQFF,TGTGCCAGCAGCGATGGACCTGCCTACAATGAGCAGTTCTTC
TRBJ2-2,many,NA,TRBV2,CASNPARWGELFF,TGTGCCAGCAATCCCGCCCGGTGGGGGGAGCTGTTTTTT
TRBJ2-7,few,NA,TRBV4-1,CASSQNRGISYEQYF,TGCGCCAGCAGCCAAAACCGAGGTATCTCCTACGAGCAGTACTTC
TRBJ2-1,few,TRBD2,TRBV13,CASSLAQREVNEQFF,TGTGCCAGCAGCTTAGCGCAACGGGAGGTCAATGAGCAGTTCTTC
TRBJ2-2,NA,TRBD1,TRBV3-1,CASSQENRGIAGELFF,TGTGCCAGCAGCCAAGAGAACAGGGGAATCGCCGGGGAGCTGTTTTTT
TRBJ2-3,NA,NA,TRBV27,CASSPLQGDTQYF,TGTGCCAGCAGCCCCTTGCAAGGGGACACGCAGTATTTT
TRBJ2-2,few,NA,TRBV28,CASTSAAATDTGELFF,TGTGCCAGCACCTCGGCGGCGGCCACCGACACCGGGGAGCTGTTTTTT
TRBJ2-1,few,NA,TRBV11-3,CASSPPYTGSNEQFF,TGTGCCAGCAGTCCACCATATACAGGGAGCAATGAGCAGTTCTTC
TRBJ2-1,many,NA,TRBV27,CASIFQLGGNEQFF,TGTGCCAGCATCTTTCAACTAGGGGGCAATGAGCAGTTCTTC
TRBJ2-1,many,TRBD1,TRBV13,CASSSGRGRRDEQFF,TGTGCCAGCAGCTCCGGCAGGGGGCGACGGGATGAGCAGTTCTTC
TRBJ2-7,many,TRBD2,TRBV6-2/TRBV6-3,CASSYAGLAGDEQYF,TGTGCCAGCAGTTACGCCGGACTAGCGGGAGACGAGCAGTACTTC
TRBJ1-6,many,NA,TRBV3-1,CASSQPGSDSPLHF,TGTGCCAGCAGCCAGCCGGGATCGGATTCACCCCTCCACTTT
TRBJ2-3,many,NA,TRBV7-3,CASSYGPEGTQYF,TGTGCCAGCAGCTATGGACCCGAGGGTACGCAGTATTTT
TRBJ2-7,many,TRBD1,TRBV20-1,CSARNAGQGLEQYF,TGCAGTGCTAGAAATGCGGGACAGGGGCTCGAGCAGTACTTC
TRBJ1-1,many,NA,TRBV12-3/TRBV12-4,CASSLSMGMNTEAFF,TGTGCCAGCAGTTTAAGCATGGGCATGAACACTGAAGCTTTCTTT
TRBJ2-1,many,NA,TRBV7-2,CASSLAYADGEQFF,TGTGCCAGCAGCTTAGCGTACGCCGACGGTGAGCAGTTCTTC
TRBJ2-7,many,TRBD2,TRBV11-2,CASSRNGASGTYEQYF,TGTGCCAGCAGCCGGAACGGGGCTAGCGGAACTTACGAGCAGTACTTC
TRBJ2-7,NA,TRBD2,TRBV7-9,CASSLFGGGVASHDEQYF,TGTGCCAGCAGCTTATTTGGTGGGGGGGTCGCGTCGCACGACGAGCAGTACTTC
TRBJ1-2,many,NA,TRBV19,CASSIEARKGYTF,TGTGCCAGTAGTATAGAAGCCAGAAAAGGCTACACCTTC
TRBJ2-7,many,NA,TRBV11-1,CASSVRVDSYEQYF,TGTGCCAGCAGCGTAAGAGTTGACTCCTACGAGCAGTACTTC
TRBJ2-1,many,TRBD2,TRBV28,CASSLHLTSGAYNEQFF,TGTGCCAGCAGTTTACATCTGACTAGCGGGGCTTACAATGAGCAGTTCTTC
TRBJ2-1,NA,TRBD2,TRBV29-1,CSVGGLAGKSYNEQFF,TGCAGCGTTGGGGGACTAGCGGGAAAGTCCTACAATGAGCAGTTCTTC
TRBJ2-7,NA,NA,TRBV4-3,CASSQEAGAYEQYF,TGCGCCAGCAGCCAAGAAGCGGGCGCCTACGAGCAGTACTTC
TRBJ1-2,many,NA,TRBV28,CASSLHNGYTF,TGTGCCAGCAGTTTACATAATGGCTACACCTTC
TRBJ2-2,many,NA,TRBV11-2,CASSGGWAGELFF,TGTGCCAGCAGCGGGGGATGGGCCGGGGAGCTGTTTTTT
TRBJ1-2,many,TRBD1,TRBV13,CASSSRRQGGYGYTF,TGTGCCAGCAGCTCCCGTCGACAGGGAGGCTATGGCTACACCTTC
TRBJ2-1,many,NA,TRBV28,CASSFSGGSTVNEQFF,TGTGCCAGCAGTTTCTCGGGGGGCTCGACGGTCAATGAGCAGTTCTTC
TRBJ1-2,many,NA,TRBV28,CASTTATAPYGYTF,TGTGCCAGCACCACCGCAACAGCGCCCTATGGCTACACCTTC